This T cell receptor (beta chain) was observed in a study of blood T cell repertoires in COVID-19. About the study: PBMCs, B-cell-depleted T cells, or T cells provided the cDNA or gDNA that made up the material.

The CDR3 length is 16 residues. V was trimmed by 4 bases and J by 5 bases, leaving 16 bases between them. CDR1 and CDR2 from the germline V gene are SGHDT and YYEEEE. This table comes from immunoSEQ multiplex PCR, and its TCRdb copy is limited to in-frame clones, with some not included. The sample shows 300,000 or so clones, 91% of them seen only once. The sequencing sample was made of peripheral blood. The rearrangement joins TRBV5-6 to TRBJ1-6; D not resolved. The clonotype was recovered from a woman aged 30 to 39 with COVID-19, enrolled during active disease. The CDR3 bases are TGTGCCAGCAGCCCCCAGGTTGGAGGCCATAATTCACCCCTCCACTTT. Translated, it gives CASSPQVGGHNSPLHF.